The 14 T cell receptor beta chains given below trace back to one sample, sequenced in a study of stem cell transplantation in POMP-related autoinflammatory disease. Sequencing was performed with immunoSEQ multiplex PCR; in TCRdb, only in-frame clones are kept and a portion is missing. Among about 2,800 clones listed, 75% to 95% were seen once. Sequences were derived from CD4+ follicular helper T cells (Tfh) from PBMCs, sampled after stem cell transplantation. These receptors all stem from a human patient with POMP-related autoinflammation and immune dysregulation (PRAID). Some T cells may have originated in the graft donor.

The chain has TRBV5-1 and TRBJ1-2; 7 positions match TRBD1. Germline lookup yields CDR1 SGHRS and CDR2 YFSETQ. After removal of 0 bases from V and 1 base from J, the junction contained 9 bases not matched to a gene. This CDR3 has 17 amino acids. CDR3 DNA sequence: TGCGCCAGCAGCTTGGCTCCAGGGACAGATAATAACTATGGCTACACCTTC. This translates into CASSLAPGTDNNYGYTF.

This clone was observed a handful of times. J is TRBJ1-4 and V is TRBV29-1; perhaps TRBD1 as D (5 bases). Looked up from germline, CDR1 is SQVTM and CDR2 is ANQGSEA. With 5 bases removed from V and 8 bases from J, the gap between germline ends came to 15 bases. This CDR3 has 13 residues. This chain's CDR3 is CSVTQGFSEKLFF. Here the CDR3 DNA reads TGCAGCGTTACCCAGGGATTCTCAGAAAAACTGTTTTTT.

V is TRBV5-4 and J is TRBJ1-1, with a weak D call TRBD1 (5 bases). The CDR3 sequence is 12 residues long. Germline V lookup: CDR1 SGHNT, CDR2 YYREEE (reference sequence). V shed 2 bases and J shed 5 bases, with 7 bases lying between them. In nucleotides, the CDR3 is TGTGCCAGCAGCTTAGACAGTACTGAAGCTTTCTTT. This translates into CASSLDSTEAFF. The full variable domain, completed using reference TRBV5-4 and TRBJ1-1, is ETGVTQSPTHLIKTRGQQVTLRCSSQSGHNTVSWYQQALGQGPQFIFQYYREEENGRGNFPPRFSGLQFPNYSSELNVNALELDDSALYLCASSLDSTEAFFGQGTRLTVV.

CDR3 amino acids: CASSPPSGDSLNEAFF. The DNA for the CDR3 is TGTGCCAGCTCACCACCGTCAGGGGACTCACTGAATGAAGCTTTCTTT. The rearrangement uses TRBV18 and TRBJ1-1, with D tentatively TRBD1 (6 bases). From germline, CDR1 is KGHSH and CDR2 LQKENI. The CDR3 consists of 16 residues. With 0 bases removed from V and 7 bases from J, the gap between germline ends came to 18 bases.

As for this clone: Mismatch with germline at one junction end may stem from a read error. This chain uses TRBV3-1 (or the pseudogene TRBV3-2) with TRBJ2-4; no reliable D call. Germline values: CDR1 LGHDT, CDR2 YNNKEL (reference sequence). The CDR3 spans 17 residues. The CDR3: CASSVFFPICKEKIQYF. The CDR3 DNA follows: TGTGCCAGCAGCGTCTTTTTTCCCATTTGCAAAGAAAAAATTCAGTACTTC.

This clone showed up just once. The chain joins TRBV28 to TRBJ1-2, with D possibly being TRBD1 (5 bases). The CDR3 loop spans 13 amino acids. CDR1 and CDR2 from the germline V gene are MDHEN and SYDVKM. V shed 5 bases and J shed 8 bases, with 15 bases lying between them. The CDR3 region has the DNA TGTGCCAGCAGTCTGGGACGGCCTGGGGGCTACACCTTC. Protein: CASSLGRPGGYTF.

The genes are TRBV28 and TRBJ1-4; D gene ambiguous. The CDR3 has 16 amino acids. V was shortened by 6 bases and J by 1 base, with 15 bases between the two germline ends. Germline V gene lookup returns CDR1 MDHEN and CDR2 SYDVKM. The CDR3 region has the DNA TGTGCCAGCAGCCCTGTGGAGGGTGGAACTAATGAAAAACTGTTTTTT. This sequence encodes CASSPVEGGTNEKLFF. The full variable domain, in which reference TRBV28 and TRBJ1-4 provide the parts outside the CDR3, is DVKVTQSSRYLVKRTGEKVFLECVQDMDHENMFWYRQDPGLGLRLIYFSYDVKMKEKGDIPEGYSVSREKKERFSLILESASTNQTSMYLCASSPVEGGTNEKLFFGSGTQLSVL.

This sequence joins TRBV7-3 and TRBJ2-1; D remains ambiguous. V was cut by 5 bases and J by 4 bases, with 12 bases left in between. Per the germline V gene, CDR1 is SGHTA and CDR2 is FQGTGA. This CDR3 has 14 residues. For the CDR3, the DNA is TGTGCCAGCAGCCTCCCGGGCCGTTACAATGAGCAGTTCTTC. Its protein product is CASSLPGRYNEQFF.

J is TRBJ2-5 and V is TRBV28; 7 nucleotides match TRBD1. The trim removed 4 bases at V and 4 bases at J, leaving 3 bases unmatched. The CDR3 spans 13 residues. Germline CDR1 and CDR2: MDHEN and SYDVKM. This CDR3 reads CASSSTGRETQYF. The CDR3, as DNA: TGTGCCAGCAGTTCGACAGGGCGAGAGACCCAGTACTTC.

The V gene is TRBV7-2, the J gene TRBJ1-1; 7 bases match TRBD1. Losses at the gene ends were 4 bases for V and 2 bases for J; bases not matched to a gene: 10. The germline V gene has CDR1 SGHTA and CDR2 FQGNSA. This CDR3 has 16 amino acids. The CDR3 DNA reads TGTGCCAGCAGCTCATACGACAGGGATGGAAACACTGAAGCTTTCTTT. Its protein product is CASSSYDRDGNTEAFF.

The chain joins TRBV3-1 (or the pseudogene TRBV3-2) to TRBJ2-6, with no clear D. The CDR3 is 16 amino acids. Trimming stripped 1 base from V and 0 bases from J, with 7 bases between. Germline CDR1 LGHDT, CDR2 YNNKEL (reference sequence). The CDR3 coding sequence is TGTGCCAGCAGCCAAGGGATGAGCTCTGGGGCCAACGTCCTGACTTTC. Protein product: CASSQGMSSGANVLTF.

The chain links TRBV10-3 to TRBJ2-1; 7 bases are a match to TRBD2. This CDR3 has 14 residues. V lost 3 bases and J lost 5; bases outside the gene matches: 4. From germline, CDR1 is ENHRY and CDR2 SYGVKD. CDR3 in amino acids: CAISDYGRDNEQFF. CDR3 DNA: TGTGCCATCAGTGATTATGGGAGGGACAATGAGCAGTTCTTC.

V and J are TRBV7-9 and TRBJ2-1, with unresolved D. This CDR3 spans 14 amino acids. V shed 8 bases and J shed 3 bases, with 14 bases lying between them. The germline gives CDR1 SEHNR, CDR2 FQNEAQ (reference sequence). The CDR3 spells CASLRSAFYNEQFF. The CDR3 DNA reads TGTGCCAGCCTAAGAAGTGCTTTCTACAATGAGCAGTTCTTC.

This clone has only one observation. The chain carries TRBV19 and TRBJ2-7; 9 nucleotides align to TRBD1. Germline loops: CDR1 LNHDA, CDR2 SQIVND (reference sequence). CDR3 length equals 13 residues. The V gene end was trimmed by 5 bases and the J gene end by 6 bases; junction bases not matched to a gene: 5. The chain's CDR3 is CASSVGQGLEQYF. CDR3 coding DNA: TGTGCCAGTAGTGTCGGACAGGGGCTCGAGCAGTACTTC.